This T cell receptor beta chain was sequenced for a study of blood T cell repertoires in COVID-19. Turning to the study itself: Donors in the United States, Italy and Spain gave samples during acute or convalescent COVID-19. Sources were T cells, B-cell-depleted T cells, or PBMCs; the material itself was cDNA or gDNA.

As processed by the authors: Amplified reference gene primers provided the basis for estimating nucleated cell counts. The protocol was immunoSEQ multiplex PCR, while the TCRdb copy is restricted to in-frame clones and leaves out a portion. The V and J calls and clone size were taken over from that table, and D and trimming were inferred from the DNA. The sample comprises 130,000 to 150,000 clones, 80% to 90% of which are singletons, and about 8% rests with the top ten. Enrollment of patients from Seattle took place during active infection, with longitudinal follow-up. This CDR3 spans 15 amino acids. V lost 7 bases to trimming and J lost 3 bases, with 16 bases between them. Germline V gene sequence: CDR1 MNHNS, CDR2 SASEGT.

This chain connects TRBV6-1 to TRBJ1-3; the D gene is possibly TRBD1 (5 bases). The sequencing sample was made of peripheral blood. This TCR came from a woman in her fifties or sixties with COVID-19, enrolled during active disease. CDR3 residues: CASMFRLGGGNTIYF. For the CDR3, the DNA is TGTGCCAGCATGTTCCGGTTGGGGGGTGGAAACACCATATATTTT.